This TCR beta chain was captured by sequencing in a study of cytomegalovirus exposure and HLA in healthy donors. The primer mix had 60 Vbeta and 13 Jbeta primers. Measured with immunoSEQ multiplex PCR; TCRdb has only the in-frame clones, and not every one. The repertoire holds 110,000 to 150,000 clones, with roughly 80% as singletons. This CDR3 region has 16 residues. V was pared by 3 bases and J by 6 bases, with 9 bases of the junction left unmatched. Germline V lookup: CDR1 SGHNT, CDR2 YYREEE (reference sequence). The TCR sequence derives from a female donor in good health and CMV-seronegative. The chain recombines TRBV5-4 with TRBJ1-6; 7 bases are shared with TRBD1. The sequenced material came from PBMCs. The CDR3: CASSSAAAGGNSPLHF. CDR3 bases: TGTGCCAGCAGCTCTGCTGCGGCAGGGGGTAATTCACCCCTCCACTTT.